The clone carrying this T cell receptor (beta chain) was picked up many times. The antigen is not known. The data stem from a study of molecular identifiers for immune sequencing clone quantification. Study-wide results and caveats: A single cell's spiked Jurkat TCR RNA was reportedly detectable among roughly 1 million naive cells.

Germline-derived CDR1 and CDR2 are SGHRS and YFSETQ. The CDR3 runs to 15 residues. V lost 0 bases to trimming and J lost 2 bases, with 10 bases between them. Using its own MiXCR run on the PCR reads, TCRdb lists one record per CDR3 protein. This sample yields 400,000 to 600,000 distinct CDR3 sequences, of which about 20% are seen a single time; around 0.84% belongs to the top ten. The chain uses TRBV5-1 and TRBJ2-3, with D hard to call. The sequenced material came from naive CD8+ T cells from blood, with Jurkat cell RNA spiked in. The subset denotes: FACS-sorted CD8+CD4-CCR7+CD45RA+ naive T cells. This TCR derives from a human donor in good health. Some libraries in this study had Jurkat cell RNA spiked in. The CDR3 protein is CASSLGQANTDTQYF. CDR3 DNA: TGCGCCAGCAGCTTGGGGCAGGCGAACACAGATACGCAGTATTTT.